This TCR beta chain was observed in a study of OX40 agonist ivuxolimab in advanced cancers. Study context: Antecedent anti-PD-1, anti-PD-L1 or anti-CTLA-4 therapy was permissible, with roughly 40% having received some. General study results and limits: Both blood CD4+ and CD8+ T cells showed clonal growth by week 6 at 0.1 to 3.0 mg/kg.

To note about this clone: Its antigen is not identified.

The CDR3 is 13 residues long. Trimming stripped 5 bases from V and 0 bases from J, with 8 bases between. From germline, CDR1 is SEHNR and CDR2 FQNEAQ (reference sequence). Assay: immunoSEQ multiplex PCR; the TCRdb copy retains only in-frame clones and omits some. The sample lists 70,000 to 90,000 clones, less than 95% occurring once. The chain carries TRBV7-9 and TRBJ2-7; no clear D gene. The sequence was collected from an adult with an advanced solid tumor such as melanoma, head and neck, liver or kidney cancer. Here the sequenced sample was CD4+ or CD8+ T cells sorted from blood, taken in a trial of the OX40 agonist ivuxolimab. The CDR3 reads CASSQTSSYEQYF. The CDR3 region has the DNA TGTGCCAGCAGCCAAACAAGCTCCTACGAGCAGTACTTC.